The 28 T cell receptor beta chains below were found in one sample sequenced in a study of CD8 T cells in Susac syndrome. RNA amounts of about 0.5 to 1 ug underwent reverse transcription with random hexamers. TCRdb fed the immunoSEQ multiplex PCR reads into MiXCR, producing one record per CDR3 protein. The repertoire includes about 110,000 distinct CDR3 sequences, roughly 94% of them detected once, and around 0.4% sits in the top ten. The specimen sequenced was CD8+ T cells from PBMCs. The receptors here all came from a human donor with Susac syndrome.

The rearrangement uses TRBV13 and TRBJ2-3; no clear D. Per germline, CDR1 PRHDT and CDR2 FYEKMQ (reference sequence). The CDR3 runs 12 residues. Trimming removed 5 bases at V and 5 bases at J, with 8 bases between. The DNA of the CDR3 is TGTGCCAGCAGCCAACCGCAAGATACGCAGTATTTT. It translates to CASSQPQDTQYF.

CDR3 region: CSARQGVFIQYF. The CDR3 DNA is TGCAGTGCTAGACAGGGGGTCTTCATTCAGTACTTC. J is TRBJ2-4 and V is TRBV20-1; 7 bases are shared with TRBD1. The CDR3 covers 12 residues. Germline CDR1 is DFQATT and CDR2 is SNEGSKA (reference sequence). Unmatched junction bases numbered 4, after V lost 2 bases and J lost 9 bases.

This clonotype was found once. The chain couples TRBV27 to TRBJ2-5; TRBD2 matches 9 bases. V was pared by 0 bases and J by 5 bases, with 7 bases of the junction left unmatched. CDR3 length equals 16 residues. The V gene's germline CDR1 is MNHEY and CDR2 SMNVEV (reference sequence). The CDR3 protein is CASSLSILAGLETQYF. The CDR3 bases are TGTGCCAGCAGTTTATCGATCCTAGCGGGGTTGGAGACCCAGTACTTC.

This rearrangement joins TRBV12-5 to TRBJ1-2; TRBD1 matches at 10 bases. Looked up from germline, CDR1 is LGHNT and CDR2 is FRNRAP. The CDR3 covers 14 residues. The trim removed 6 bases at V and 6 bases at J, leaving 7 bases unmatched. The chain's CDR3 is CASGYPGQGNGYTF. The CDR3 coding sequence is TGTGCTAGTGGCTACCCGGGACAGGGGAATGGCTACACCTTC.

The rearrangement links TRBV5-4 to TRBJ2-7; perhaps TRBD1 as D (6 bases). Trimming stripped 4 bases from V and 5 bases from J, with 16 bases between. This CDR3 comprises 14 residues. Germline CDR1 and CDR2: SGHNT and YYREEE (reference sequence). The CDR3 is CASSRPQGDDEQYF. The CDR3 DNA is TGTGCCAGCAGCAGACCACAGGGAGATGACGAGCAGTACTTC. The full variable domain, its missing parts supplied by reference TRBV5-4 and TRBJ2-7, is ETGVTQSPTHLIKTRGQQVTLRCSSQSGHNTVSWYQQALGQGPQFIFQYYREEENGRGNFPPRFSGLQFPNYSSELNVNALELDDSALYLCASSRPQGDDEQYFGPGTRLTVT.

This sequence joins TRBV7-8 and TRBJ1-1, with D maybe TRBD1 (6 bases). Germline lookup yields CDR1 SGHVS and CDR2 FQNEAQ. The V and J ends lost 5 bases and 3 bases respectively, with 19 bases between them. The CDR3 sequence is 16 residues long. Here the CDR3 reads CASSPADSAAHTEAFF. As DNA, the CDR3 is TGTGCCAGCAGCCCAGCGGACAGCGCCGCGCACACTGAAGCTTTCTTT.

This rearrangement joins TRBV4-1 to TRBJ1-4; 7 bases fit TRBD1. Per germline, CDR1 MGHRA and CDR2 YSYEKL. After removal of 1 base from V and 4 bases from J, the junction contained 6 bases not matched to a gene. The CDR3 totals 16 residues. DNA for the CDR3: TGCGCCAGCAGCCAAGCTCCGGGACAGTTTAATGAAAAACTGTTTTTT. It specifies CASSQAPGQFNEKLFF.

The chain recombines TRBV5-1 with TRBJ1-1; a possible D gene is TRBD1 (5 bases). Germline CDR1 reads SGHRS; CDR2 reads YFSETQ. The CDR3 loop spans 13 amino acids. The V end lost 1 base, the J end lost 9 bases, and 13 bases lay between the germline ends. The chain's CDR3 is CASSLLTGDQAFF. CDR3 DNA: TGCGCCAGCAGCTTGCTCACAGGAGACCAAGCTTTCTTT.

CDR3 coding DNA: TGTGCCAGCACCGAAGGGATGACGGAAGAGACCCAGTACTTC. It codes for CASTEGMTEETQYF. This rearrangement joins TRBV12-3 or TRBV12-4 to TRBJ2-5; unclear D gene. CDR3 size: 14 residues. V was trimmed by 7 bases and J by 3 bases, leaving 15 bases between them.

The chain joins TRBV27 to TRBJ1-1, with D hard to call. Trimming pared 2 bases from V and 7 bases from J, leaving 14 bases between. The CDR3 length is 14 residues. Germline assignment: CDR1 MNHEY and CDR2 SMNVEV (reference sequence). In DNA form, the CDR3 reads TGTGCCAGCAGTTTAGGGCAAAACTCGGGTGAAGCTTTCTTT. Its translation: CASSLGQNSGEAFF.

Note on this clonotype: A junction end diverges from the germline sequence, so it may reflect a read error. The CDR3 sequence is CSVEDRVQNIQYF. CDR3 coding DNA: TGCAGCGTCGAAGACAGGGTGCAAAACATTCAGTACTTC. This rearrangement joins TRBV29-1 to TRBJ2-4; 7 nucleotides match TRBD1. This CDR3 is built from 13 residues. Germline CDR1 SQVTM, CDR2 ANQGSEA. The full variable domain, completed using reference TRBV29-1 and TRBJ2-4, is SAVISQKPSRDICQRGTSLTIQCQVDSQVTMMFWYRQQPGQSLTLIATANQGSEATYESGFVIDKFPISRPNLTFSTLTVSNMSPEDSSIYLCSVEDRVQNIQYFGAGTRLSVL.

This rearrangement joins TRBV9 to TRBJ2-3, with no clear D. The CDR3 consists of 14 residues. Germline assignment: CDR1 SGDLS and CDR2 YYNGEE. V was trimmed by 7 bases and J by 0 bases, leaving 12 bases between them. CDR3 DNA sequence: TGTGCCAGCGGAACAGAAACTAGCACAGATACGCAGTATTTT. Its protein product is CASGTETSTDTQYF.

The chain links TRBV11-3 to TRBJ1-6; tentative D call: TRBD1 (6 bases). Germline V CDR1 and CDR2: SGHNT, YENEEA. This CDR3 is 15 amino acids long. The germline V and J ends were trimmed by 5 bases and 5 bases, with 13 bases remaining between them. The DNA for the CDR3 is TGTGCCAGCAGCCCCCCTGGGGGGCATAATTCACCCCTCCACTTT. This translates into CASSPPGGHNSPLHF.

This chain links TRBV6-2 or TRBV6-3 with TRBJ2-1, with 8 nucleotides matching TRBD2. The CDR3 loop spans 16 amino acids. From germline, CDR1 is MNHEY and CDR2 SVGEGT. The J segment lost 6 bases and the V segment lost 8 bases, leaving 15 bases of the junction unmatched. The CDR3 loop reads CASADRTGGPGNEQFF. CDR3 DNA: TGTGCCAGCGCAGACCGAACGGGGGGGCCGGGCAATGAGCAGTTCTTC.

The chain uses TRBV9 and TRBJ1-1; 7 positions match TRBD1. Germline V CDR1 and CDR2: SGDLS, YYNGEE. The junction had 13 bases not matched to a gene; V was cut back by 3 bases and J by 11 bases. This CDR3 comprises 14 residues. The CDR3 DNA follows: TGTGCCAGCAGCGCGAGAGGGACAGACCCTGGTGCTTTCTTT. Translation gives CASSARGTDPGAFF.

This rearrangement joins TRBV20-1 to TRBJ2-1, with TRBD1 as a possible D gene (6 bases). The CDR3 has 12 amino acids. Germline V gene lookup returns CDR1 DFQATT and CDR2 SNEGSKA (reference sequence). Between the trimmed V and J ends, which lost 3 bases and 7 bases, there was a span of 10 bases. The chain's CDR3 is CSASRGTNEQFF. The CDR3 DNA sequence: TGCAGTGCTAGCAGGGGTACAAATGAGCAGTTCTTC.

The chain has TRBV20-1 and TRBJ2-1; 8 bases line up with TRBD2. This CDR3 has 15 amino acids. Germline V lookup: CDR1 DFQATT, CDR2 SNEGSKA (reference sequence). Germline trimming cut 1 base from V and 0 bases from J; bases unmatched to any gene: 2. The CDR3 loop reads CSARAGGSSYNEQFF. In DNA form, the CDR3 reads TGCAGTGCTAGAGCGGGGGGGAGCTCCTACAATGAGCAGTTCTTC.

CDR3 amino acids: CASSLGQGSANEQFF. Written as DNA, the CDR3 is TGTGCCAGTAGTCTTGGACAGGGGTCCGCCAATGAGCAGTTCTTC. This sequence joins TRBV19 and TRBJ2-1, with 9 bases matching TRBD1. The CDR3 has 15 amino acids. CDR1 and CDR2 (germline): LNHDA, SQIVND (reference sequence). The trim removed 5 bases at V and 6 bases at J, leaving 8 bases unmatched.

This chain connects TRBV10-3 to TRBJ1-1; maybe TRBD1 (6 bases). V lost 2 bases, J lost 8 bases, and 6 bases lay in between. CDR1 is ENHRY and CDR2 is SYGVKD in the germline V gene. The CDR3 loop spans 11 amino acids. CDR3 sequence reads: CAISEGTEAFF. The CDR3 DNA reads TGTGCCATCAGTGAGGGGACAGAAGCTTTCTTT.

The CDR3 bases are TGTGCCAGCGCAGGGGTTACCGGGGAGCTGTTTTTT. This codes for CASAGVTGELFF. The chain employs TRBV27 and TRBJ2-2; possibly TRBD1 for D (6 bases). V dropped 8 bases and J dropped 5 bases, with 9 bases sitting between them. The germline gives CDR1 MNHEY, CDR2 SMNVEV (reference sequence). The CDR3 covers 12 residues.

The genes are TRBV24-1 and TRBJ2-1; no clear D. The V gene's germline CDR1 is KGHDR and CDR2 SFDVKD. The length of the CDR3 is 13 residues. Trimming removed 2 bases at V and 9 bases at J, with 10 bases between. The CDR3 here is CATSDSDNFEQFF. The CDR3 DNA is TGTGCCACCAGTGATTCCGACAATTTTGAGCAGTTCTTC.

This clonotype was counted between two and nine times. This chain joins TRBV4-2 and TRBJ1-2; D might be TRBD1 (6 bases). The germline V gene has CDR1 LGHNA and CDR2 YNFKEQ. The CDR3 has 16 residues. With 0 bases removed from V and 4 bases from J, the gap between germline ends came to 15 bases. The CDR3 nucleotides read TGTGCCAGCAGCCAAGATCGTCAGGGGCAGGGCTATGGCTACACCTTC. Its protein product is CASSQDRQGQGYGYTF.

The chain joins TRBV9 to TRBJ1-1; D possibly corresponds to TRBD1 (5 bases). V lost 3 bases and J lost 0, with 15 bases in between. The germline gives CDR1 SGDLS, CDR2 YYNGEE. This CDR3 contains 16 residues. In DNA form, the CDR3 reads TGTGCCAGCAGCGCGTCAGGAGGGGCTGTGAACACTGAAGCTTTCTTT. It is translated as CASSASGGAVNTEAFF.

The chain is built from TRBV5-1 and TRBJ1-5, with D uncertain. CDR1 is SGHRS and CDR2 is YFSETQ in the germline V gene. The V gene lost 5 bases and the J gene lost 0 bases, with 9 bases spanning the gap. The CDR3 is 14 residues long. The CDR3 DNA sequence: TGCGCCAGCAGGGTGGATGATAGCAATCAGCCCCAGCATTTT. Translated, it gives CASRVDDSNQPQHF.

The chain joins TRBV2 to TRBJ1-2; maybe TRBD1 (5 bases). Looked up from germline, CDR1 is SNHLY and CDR2 is FYNNEI. V gave up 7 bases and J gave up 4 bases, with 19 bases separating them. The CDR3 loop spans 15 amino acids. The CDR3 sequence: CASTPPGGDRYGYTF. The CDR3 nucleotides read TGTGCCAGCACCCCGCCGGGGGGTGATCGCTATGGCTACACCTTC.

V is TRBV20-1 and J is TRBJ1-5; 8 nucleotides agree with TRBD1. There are 14 residues in the CDR3. With V trimmed by 6 bases and J by 5 bases, 9 bases remained unmatched. Germline V gene data show CDR1 as DFQATT and CDR2 as SNEGSKA (reference sequence). CDR3 coding DNA: TGCAGTGCAATCGGACAGGGAATGGATCAGCCCCAGCATTTT. Amino acid sequence: CSAIGQGMDQPQHF.

This chain joins TRBV4-3 and TRBJ2-2, with unresolved D. The CDR3 extends over 15 amino acids. V was trimmed by 0 bases and J by 2 bases, leaving 7 bases between them. Germline CDR1 reads LGHNA; CDR2 reads YSLEER. DNA of the CDR3: TGCGCCAGCAGCCAAGAGCCTATTAACACCGGGGAGCTGTTTTTT. The encoded protein is CASSQEPINTGELFF.

The V and J genes are TRBV4-1 and TRBJ1-1, with D uncertain. The germline gives CDR1 MGHRA, CDR2 YSYEKL. V was clipped by 7 bases and J by 4 bases, with 16 bases between them. This CDR3 has 14 residues. The CDR3 DNA reads TGCGCCAGCACCCCCGGACCCGGGAGCACTGAAGCTTTCTTT. Protein product: CASTPGPGSTEAFF.